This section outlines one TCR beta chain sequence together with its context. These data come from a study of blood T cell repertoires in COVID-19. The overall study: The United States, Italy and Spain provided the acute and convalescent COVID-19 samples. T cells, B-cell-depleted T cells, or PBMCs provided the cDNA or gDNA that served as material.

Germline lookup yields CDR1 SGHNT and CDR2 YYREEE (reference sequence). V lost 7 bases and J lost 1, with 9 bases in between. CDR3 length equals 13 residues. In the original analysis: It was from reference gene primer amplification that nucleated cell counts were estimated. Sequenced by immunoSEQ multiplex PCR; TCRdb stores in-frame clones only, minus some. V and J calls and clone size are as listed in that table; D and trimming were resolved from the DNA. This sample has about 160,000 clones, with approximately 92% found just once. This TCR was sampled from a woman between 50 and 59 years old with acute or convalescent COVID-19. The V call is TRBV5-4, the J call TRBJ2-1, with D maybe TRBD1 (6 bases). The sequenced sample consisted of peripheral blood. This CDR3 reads CASGGQSYNEQFF. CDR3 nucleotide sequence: TGTGCCAGCGGCGGACAGTCCTACAATGAGCAGTTCTTC.